This section outlines one TCR beta chain sequence together with its context. In the original workflow: Amplification with reference gene primers provided the estimates of nucleated cell counts. Sequencing used immunoSEQ multiplex PCR; TCRdb keeps in-frame clones, though not all of them. Clone size and V and J calls were adopted from that table, with D and trimming inferred from the DNA. The table shows approximately 200,000 clones, with approximately 80% occurring only once. The germline V gene has CDR1 MNHEY and CDR2 SVGEGT. Losses at the gene ends were 2 bases for V and 4 bases for J; bases not matched to a gene: 14. This CDR3 comprises 19 residues. The data were taken from a study of blood T cell repertoires in COVID-19. Whole-study context: Both acute and convalescent COVID-19 samples were obtained from the United States, Italy and Spain. PBMCs, B-cell-depleted T cells, or T cells provided the cDNA or gDNA that made up the material.

The sequence was collected from a woman in her 40s with acute COVID-19. V and J are TRBV6-2 or TRBV6-3 and TRBJ2-3; TRBD2 agrees at 11 bases. The sequenced sample consisted of PBMCs or T cells enriched from blood (not recorded which). This chain's CDR3 is CASSYPPRTSGGNPDTQYF. DNA of the CDR3: TGTGCCAGCAGTTACCCGCCGCGTACTAGCGGGGGTAACCCAGATACGCAGTATTTT.